This TCR beta chain was observed in a study of CD8+ T cells in alopecia areata. Study outcomes and limitations: Because one nonresponder was included, the link of baseline CD8+ expansion to response is considered uncertain. Patients displayed less clarity in TCR sharing than mice, a finding possibly related to HLA. More clonal than normal scalp was lesional scalp, particularly alopecia totalis/universalis.

Germline values: CDR1 SGHAT, CDR2 FQNNGV. CDR3 length equals 16 residues. The sequencing template was cDNA reverse transcribed from extracted RNA. Assay: immunoSEQ multiplex PCR; the TCRdb copy retains only in-frame clones and omits some. Of fewer than 25,000 clones listed, 50% to 75% are singletons. A note on this clone: Its antigen is unidentified. The germline gene is not matched at one end of the junction; a read error may be the cause.

Treatment given: oral pan-JAK inhibitor, 5-10 mg twice daily. In alopecia areata patients, both lesional scalp punch biopsies and peripheral blood were collected. This receptor was obtained from a human donor with alopecia areata. The sequencing used skin, collected at week 4, from a patient treated with tofacitinib. The rearrangement joins TRBV11-2 to TRBJ2-1, with 10 nucleotides matching TRBD2. The DNA for the CDR3 is TGTGCCAGCAGTTTAGCGGGGGGCAGCTCCTACAATGAGCAGTTCTTC. This translates into CASSLAGGSSYNEQFF.